Here is one TCR beta chain with its context. A read error may be the cause here, since a much bigger clone is one base away. This entry belongs to a study of T cells in Graves' hyperthyroidism and ophthalmopathy. TCR beta CDR3 regions were amplified from RNA transcripts. First-round RT-PCR targeting the TCR CDR3 was performed with the HTBI primer set. Using its own MiXCR run on the multiplex PCR reads, TCRdb lists one record per CDR3 protein. The table has about 350,000 distinct CDR3 sequences, 11% to 15% seen once. Newly diagnosed hyperthyroidism, duration under 2 months, in patients aged 18 to 65. Germline V gives CDR1 DFQATT, CDR2 SNEGSKA (reference sequence). The CDR3 length is 13 residues.

This chain links TRBV20-1 with TRBJ2-4; 8 nucleotides align to TRBD1. This receptor was taken from a woman under 40 with Graves' hyperthyroidism. The sequenced sample was blood. The CDR3 here is CSASEGQENNQYF. CDR3 DNA sequence: TGCAGTGCTAGTGAGGGACAGGAAAACAATCAGTACTTC.